Listed below are T cell receptor beta chains from one sample, sequenced in a study of cytomegalovirus exposure and HLA in healthy donors. Data came from immunoSEQ multiplex PCR; TCRdb stores just in-frame clones and leaves some out. In all, the sample yields under 40,000 clones. The source material was PBMCs. These receptor sequences come from a woman between 40 and 55 years old in good health and CMV-seropositive. Each CDR3 is given with its conserved first and last residue. A D gene is named only where the DNA matches it firmly.

TRBJ2-1	-	TRBV20-1	TGCAGTGCTGGGGGCGACAATGAGCAGTTCTTC	CSAGGDNEQFF
TRBJ2-5	TRBD2	TRBV5-1	TGCGCCAGCAGCTTGGCTAGCGGGACGTACCAAGAGACCCAGTACTTC	CASSLASGTYQETQYF
TRBJ1-1	-	TRBV29-1	TGCAGCTCCAAGGACTTAAACACTGAAGCTTTCTTT	CSSKDLNTEAFF
TRBJ2-3	-	TRBV29-1	TGCAGCATGCGGACAGCTCTTCTCACAGATACGCAGTATTTT	CSMRTALLTDTQYF
TRBJ2-2	TRBD2	TRBV30	TGTGCCTGGAGCGGACTAGCGGACACCGGGGAGCTGTTTTTT	CAWSGLADTGELFF
TRBJ2-5	-	TRBV30	TGTGCCGGGCTAAGGGGTCAAGAGACCCAGTACTTC	CAGLRGQETQYF
TRBJ2-1	TRBD2	TRBV30	TGTGCCTGGGGGCGACTAGCGAGAAATGAGCAGTTCTTC	CAWGRLARNEQFF
TRBJ1-2	-	TRBV28	TGTGCCAGCAGCTTCGGCGACGACAGGAAGGACTATGGCTACACCTTC	CASSFGDDRKDYGYTF
TRBJ1-2	TRBD1	TRBV27	TGTGCCAGCAGTTTTGGCAGGGGGCGCGGCTACACCTTC	CASSFGRGRGYTF
TRBJ2-5	TRBD1	TRBV5-6	TGTGCCAGCAGCTCTCCCCGGGACAGGGGTGAAGAGACCCAGTACTTC	CASSSPRDRGEETQYF
TRBJ1-5	TRBD1	TRBV4-2	TGTGCCAGCAGCCAATTCTTGGGGGACAGTAGCAATCAGCCCCAGCATTTT	CASSQFLGDSSNQPQHF
TRBJ2-7	TRBD1	TRBV28	TGTGCCAGCAGGCGACAGGGCGGAACGTACTTC	CASRRQGGTYF
TRBJ2-5	TRBD1	TRBV7-7	TGTGCTAGCAGCACCGGGACAGGGGAAGAGACCCAGTACTTC	CASSTGTGEETQYF
TRBJ2-1	TRBD2	TRBV6-5	TGTGCCAGCAGGACTAGCGCGCTTAGGCTTGAGCAGTTCTTC	CASRTSALRLEQFF
TRBJ2-7	TRBD2	TRBV29-1	TGCAGCGTTCGGGCGGGAGTAGCCTACGAGCAGTACTTC	CSVRAGVAYEQYF
TRBJ2-7	-	TRBV6-6	TGTGCCAGCAGTTACTCCCAACCCCTAGGCGAGCAGTACTTC	CASSYSQPLGEQYF
TRBJ2-6	TRBD2	TRBV4-3	TGCGCCAGCAGCCTCGCCCTAGCGGGGATCTCTGGGGCCAACGTCCTGACTTTC	CASSLALAGISGANVLTF
TRBJ2-1	-	TRBV10-1	TGCGCCAGCAGTGAGTCGTCAGGGTACGCAAATGAGCAGTTCTTC	CASSESSGYANEQFF